This TCR beta chain was obtained from a study of T cells after yellow fever vaccination. Turning to the study itself: Low-cell-number fractions were prepared with SMART-Seq v4 Ultra Low Input.

Overall study findings and caveats: Most clones from primary vaccination were detected again post-booster (96% CD4, 88% CD8). Few clonotypes appeared in both CD4 and CD8 compartments.

TCR cDNA was made by 5'RACE template switching, adding a universal primer site and UMIs. TCRdb analysed the 5' RACE reads with MiXCR anew, one entry per CDR3 protein. The table includes a few hundred thousand distinct CDR3 sequences, approximately 6.7% detected once. This clonotype was counted at least ten times. The target antigen is unknown. V was clipped by 7 bases and J by 3 bases; unmatched bases: 6. The CDR3 spans 15 residues. Germline assignment: CDR1 MNHEY and CDR2 SMNVEV (reference sequence). The TCR originated in a man aged 30 to 39 who received the YFV17D yellow fever vaccine. Material: CD4+ T cells sorted from PBMCs, obtained on the day of the yellow fever booster vaccination. This sequence joins TRBV27 and TRBJ2-2; 9 bases line up with TRBD2. The CDR3 spells CASTPRLADTGELFF. The CDR3 region has the DNA TGTGCCAGCACCCCGAGACTAGCGGACACCGGGGAGCTGTTTTTT.